This T cell receptor (beta chain) is from a study of OX40 agonist ivuxolimab in advanced cancers. Across the study: Intravenous ivuxolimab was administered to patients every 2 weeks at 0.01 to 10 mg/kg. Those treated in dose escalation had hepatocellular carcinoma, melanoma, renal cell cancer or head and neck cancer.

The repertoire was sequenced with immunoSEQ multiplex PCR; TCRdb's copy has only in-frame clones and lacks some. The profile covers some 39,000 clones, with roughly 84% appearing a single time and about 13% taken by the ten largest. A note on this clone: The same CDR3 arises from other DNA sequences in this sample as well.

The sampling schedule covered blood at baseline, cycle 4 day 1, and cycle 7 day 1. The germline gives CDR1 SGHRS, CDR2 YFSETQ. The CDR3 loop spans 14 amino acids. V lost 4 bases to trimming and J lost 5 bases; unmatched junction nucleotides: 2. Sequencing was performed on CD4+ or CD8+ T cells sorted from blood, taken in a trial of the OX40 agonist ivuxolimab. The clonotype comes from an adult with an advanced solid tumor such as melanoma, head and neck, liver or kidney cancer. The rearrangement links TRBV5-1 to TRBJ1-4; 10 bases line up with TRBD1. CDR3 sequence: CASSPGQGNEKLFF. The DNA of the CDR3 is TGCGCCAGCAGCCCGGGACAGGGGAATGAAAAACTGTTTTTT.